The 32 T cell receptor beta chains below all came from one sample that was sequenced in a study of PD-L1 blockade in urothelial cancer. Time point defined: pretreatment peripheral blood. Clones were read by immunoSEQ multiplex PCR, and TCRdb kept only the in-frame ones, dropping some. The sample holds 50,000 or so clones, about 86% seen once. The input for sequencing was PBMCs, taken around atezolizumab (anti-PD-L1) treatment. All receptors come from a man between 60 and 75 years old with urothelial cancer.

V is TRBV5-8 and J is TRBJ1-2; a weak D match, TRBD1 (5 bases). The CDR3 loop spans 14 amino acids. CDR1 and CDR2 from the germline V gene are SGHTS and YDEGEE. V dropped 0 bases and J dropped 4 bases, with 10 bases sitting between them. The DNA of the CDR3 is TGTGCCAGCAGCTTGGGACAGAAAACCTATGGCTACACCTTC. The encoded protein is CASSLGQKTYGYTF.

The V call is TRBV27, the J call TRBJ2-1, with D tentatively TRBD1 (5 bases). Per germline, CDR1 MNHEY and CDR2 SMNVEV (reference sequence). Trimming pared 2 bases from V and 11 bases from J, leaving 13 bases between. The CDR3 runs 13 residues. The CDR3 nucleotides are TGTGCCAGCAGTTTAGCGGACACAAGAAAGCAGTTCTTC. Translated: CASSLADTRKQFF.

The chain links TRBV5-1 to TRBJ2-7; D remains unclear. CDR1 is SGHRS, CDR2 YFSETQ, per germline. The CDR3 totals 14 residues. V was cut by 4 bases and J by 0 bases, with 11 bases left in between. The CDR3 spells CASSVEKSSYEQYF. The CDR3 DNA reads TGCGCCAGCAGCGTGGAGAAGAGCTCCTACGAGCAGTACTTC. Drawing the rest from reference TRBV5-1 and TRBJ2-7, the complete variable domain is KAGVTQTPRYLIKTRGQQVTLSCSPISGHRSVSWYQQTPGQGLQFLFEYFSETQRNKGNFPGRFSGRQFSNSRSEMNVSTLELGDSALYLCASSVEKSSYEQYFGPGTRLTVT.

The rearrangement uses TRBV5-4 and TRBJ2-6; 7 nucleotides line up with TRBD1. CDR3 size: 19 residues. The V segment lost 4 bases and the J segment 0 bases; nucleotides outside the gene matches: 13. CDR1 is SGHNT and CDR2 is YYREEE in the germline V gene (reference sequence). CDR3 region: CASSPGKQGIGSGANVLTF. CDR3 nucleotide sequence: TGTGCCAGCAGCCCAGGAAAACAGGGGATTGGCTCTGGGGCCAACGTCCTGACTTTC.

This chain links TRBV4-1 with TRBJ2-1; 9 nucleotides match TRBD2. Germline loops: CDR1 MGHRA, CDR2 YSYEKL. The CDR3 length is 14 residues. Trimming took 8 bases from V and 6 from J; bases not matched to a gene: 8. The CDR3 bases are TGCGCCAGCGGGGGAGCGGGGGGCTCCAATGAGCAGTTCTTC. Translated, it gives CASGGAGGSNEQFF.

V usage is TRBV7-9 and J usage is TRBJ2-7, with a weak D call TRBD1 (5 bases). The V and J ends lost 1 base and 2 bases respectively, with 6 bases between them. Germline assignment: CDR1 SEHNR and CDR2 FQNEAQ (reference sequence). The length of the CDR3 is 13 residues. CDR3 residues: CASSLVGAYEQYF. Here the CDR3 DNA reads TGTGCCAGCAGCTTAGTAGGGGCCTACGAGCAGTACTTC.

The chain uses TRBV5-4 and TRBJ2-5, with 9 positions matching TRBD1. The CDR3 spans 15 residues. The germline CDR1 and CDR2 sequences are SGHNT and YYREEE (reference sequence). Losses at the gene ends were 4 bases for V and 1 base for J; bases not matched to a gene: 5. DNA for the CDR3: TGTGCCAGCAGCGGGGGACAGGGAGCCCAAGAGACCCAGTACTTC. Translation gives CASSGGQGAQETQYF.

The chain is built from TRBV30 and TRBJ1-2, with 9 bases identical to TRBD1. V shed 3 bases, J shed 2 bases, and the junction held 7 bases outside the gene matches. The germline V gene encodes CDR1 GTSNPN and CDR2 SVGIG (reference sequence). The length of the CDR3 is 15 residues. The CDR3 bases are TGTGCCTGGAGACCTACAGGGGGCTACAACTATGGCTACACCTTC. Translating gives CAWRPTGGYNYGYTF.

The chain couples TRBV4-1 to TRBJ2-1, with 10 bases fitting TRBD2. J gave up 7 bases and V 0 bases, and 6 bases lay outside the gene matches. The CDR3 extends over 16 amino acids. Germline CDR1 reads MGHRA; CDR2 reads YSYEKL. The CDR3 DNA reads TGCGCCAGCAGCCAAGAAGGGACTAGCGTCTTGAATGAGCAGTTCTTC. Translation: CASSQEGTSVLNEQFF.

The chain uses TRBV7-6 and TRBJ2-5; 11 bases line up with TRBD2. The CDR3 spans 16 residues. Germline CDR1 is SGHVS and CDR2 is FNYEAQ. With V trimmed by 5 bases and J by 0 bases, 5 bases remained unmatched. CDR3 in DNA: TGTGCCAGCAGCCAACCGACTAGCGGGAACCAAGAGACCCAGTACTTC. As protein: CASSQPTSGNQETQYF.

V and J are TRBV5-4 and TRBJ2-7; TRBD1 agrees at 10 bases. This CDR3 has 15 amino acids. The germline V gene has CDR1 SGHNT and CDR2 YYREEE (reference sequence). V was clipped by 4 bases and J by 2 bases; unmatched bases: 6. CDR3 sequence: CASSGGQGSTYEQYF. CDR3 coding DNA: TGTGCCAGCAGCGGGGGACAGGGGAGTACCTACGAGCAGTACTTC.

This clone was observed a single time. The chain couples TRBV5-1 to TRBJ1-2, with 7 bases that match TRBD1. This CDR3 is built from 14 residues. The junction had 6 bases not matched to a gene; V was cut back by 4 bases and J by 3 bases. Germline V gene data show CDR1 as SGHRS and CDR2 as YFSETQ. The CDR3 reads CASSPTGTDYGYTF. The CDR3 nucleotides are TGCGCCAGCAGCCCCACCGGGACAGACTATGGCTACACCTTC.

The genes are TRBV6-5 and TRBJ1-1; no clear D. The CDR3 has 12 residues. With 6 bases removed from V and 6 bases from J, the gap between germline ends came to 11 bases. CDR1 MNHEY and CDR2 SVGAGI come from the germline V gene. CDR3 bases: TGTGCCAGCAGCATCGGGTTGTCTGAAGCTTTCTTT. Protein: CASSIGLSEAFF.

The chain recombines TRBV12-5 with TRBJ1-1; D is ambiguous. V was trimmed by 2 bases and J by 5 bases, leaving 12 bases between them. Germline V lookup: CDR1 LGHNT, CDR2 FRNRAP. The CDR3 has 14 amino acids. As DNA, the CDR3 is TGTGCTAGTGGTTTGAGAACAGTAAGGACTGAAGCTTTCTTT. It codes for CASGLRTVRTEAFF.

The chain uses TRBV6-1 and TRBJ1-2; 7 positions agree with TRBD1. CDR3 length: 15 residues. Unmatched junction bases numbered 8, after V lost 6 bases and J lost 1 base. CDR1 and CDR2 (germline): MNHNS, SASEGT. CDR3 DNA: TGTGCCAGCAGCATACAGGGGACAGTTAACTATGGCTACACCTTC. Protein sequence: CASSIQGTVNYGYTF.

The chain employs TRBV14 and TRBJ1-1; no reliable D call. Per the germline V gene, CDR1 is SGHDN and CDR2 is FVKESK. This CDR3 is built from 11 residues. V lost 5 bases to trimming and J lost 8 bases, with 9 bases between them. In DNA, the CDR3 is TGTGCCAGCAGCGTAATCTCGGAAGCTTTCTTT. This sequence encodes CASSVISEAFF.

In this sample, this clone turned up once. J is TRBJ2-3 and V is TRBV6-1; 10 nucleotides agree with TRBD2. Germline trimming cut 2 bases from V and 4 bases from J; bases unmatched to any gene: 0. CDR3 length equals 14 residues. The germline V gene encodes CDR1 MNHNS and CDR2 SASEGT. The chain's CDR3 is CASSELAGADTQYF. Here the CDR3 DNA reads TGTGCCAGCAGTGAACTAGCGGGAGCAGATACGCAGTATTTT.

The chain combines TRBV2 with TRBJ1-1; 7 positions match TRBD1. V lost 6 bases to trimming and J lost 5 bases; unmatched junction nucleotides: 6. The germline gives CDR1 SNHLY, CDR2 FYNNEI. The CDR3 runs 13 residues. CDR3 nucleotide sequence: TGTGCCAGCAGCTCCGGGACAGTAACTGAAGCTTTCTTT. Protein sequence: CASSSGTVTEAFF.

The chain carries TRBV6-5 and TRBJ2-7; TRBD1 matches at 8 bases. CDR3 length equals 15 residues. The V segment lost 4 bases and the J segment 3 bases; nucleotides outside the gene matches: 8. Germline V gene lookup returns CDR1 MNHEY and CDR2 SVGAGI. The CDR3 DNA reads TGTGCCAGCAGTTTCTCCGGGACAGGTTTCTACGAGCAGTACTTC. This sequence encodes CASSFSGTGFYEQYF.

CDR3 nucleotide sequence: TGTGCCTGGAGTGTATCAGGGGCGGGCAATCAGCCCCAGCATTTT. It translates to CAWSVSGAGNQPQHF. This sequence joins TRBV30 and TRBJ1-5; perhaps TRBD1 as D (6 bases). The CDR3 totals 15 residues. CDR1 is GTSNPN, CDR2 SVGIG, per germline (reference sequence). The germline V and J ends were trimmed by 0 bases and 2 bases, with 11 bases remaining between them.

The CDR3: CASSLWGDRDYEQYF. CDR3 DNA sequence: TGTGCCAGCAGCTTATGGGGGGACAGGGACTACGAGCAGTACTTC. V gene TRBV7-9 combines with J gene TRBJ2-7; TRBD1 agrees at 9 bases. J was trimmed by 3 bases and V by 2 bases; bases with no gene match: 5. The CDR3 is 15 residues long. CDR1 and CDR2 (germline): SEHNR, FQNEAQ (reference sequence).

The chain uses TRBV5-1 and TRBJ2-1; tentative D call: TRBD2 (5 bases). The V gene's germline CDR1 is SGHRS and CDR2 YFSETQ. V was trimmed by 3 bases and J by 6 bases, leaving 13 bases between them. The CDR3 extends over 14 amino acids. This chain's CDR3 is CASSSPGLSNEQFF. CDR3 DNA: TGCGCCAGCAGCTCACCTGGACTGAGCAATGAGCAGTTCTTC.

Only one count was recorded for this clone. This sequence joins TRBV6-4 and TRBJ2-3; 7 nucleotides agree with TRBD1. The CDR3 runs to 15 residues. The J segment lost 3 bases and the V segment lost 2 bases, leaving 5 bases of the junction unmatched. Germline lookup yields CDR1 MRHNA and CDR2 SNTAGT. The CDR3 sequence: CASSDTDRATDTQYF. CDR3 sequence (DNA): TGTGCCAGCAGTGACACAGACAGGGCTACAGATACGCAGTATTTT.

This clone has a single count. This chain links TRBV7-2 with TRBJ2-3; no definite D call. Deletions cut 6 bases from V and 2 bases from J, with 3 bases between. The length of the CDR3 is 11 residues. Per the germline V gene, CDR1 is SGHTA and CDR2 is FQGNSA. This CDR3 is CASSHTDTQYF. The CDR3 coding sequence is TGTGCCAGCAGTCACACAGATACGCAGTATTTT.

This chain uses TRBV2 with TRBJ2-7; 9 bases line up with TRBD1. There are 13 residues in the CDR3. With V trimmed by 7 bases and J by 1 base, 2 bases remained unmatched. Germline V gene lookup returns CDR1 SNHLY and CDR2 FYNNEI. The CDR3 spells CASNGQGSYEQYF. CDR3 DNA sequence: TGTGCCAGCAACGGACAGGGGTCCTACGAGCAGTACTTC.

The CDR3 bases are TGTGCCAGCAGCTCGAATACAGGGTACCAAGAGACCCAGTACTTC. This codes for CASSSNTGYQETQYF. V is TRBV11-1 and J is TRBJ2-5, with a tentative D call TRBD1 (6 bases). The CDR3 runs to 15 residues. Per the germline V gene, CDR1 is SGHAT and CDR2 is FQDESV (reference sequence). V lost 4 bases and J lost 0, with 12 bases in between.

V and J are TRBV9 and TRBJ2-1; 7 bases line up with TRBD2. The CDR3 loop spans 16 amino acids. J lost 1 base, V lost 0 bases, and 4 bases had no gene match. Germline V lookup: CDR1 SGDLS, CDR2 YYNGEE. CDR3 protein: CASSVVGSGSYNEQFF. CDR3 DNA: TGTGCCAGCAGCGTAGTTGGTAGCGGGTCCTACAATGAGCAGTTCTTC.

The chain recombines TRBV19 with TRBJ1-4; D might be TRBD1 (6 bases). Trimming stripped 5 bases from V and 7 bases from J, with 17 bases between. Germline values: CDR1 LNHDA, CDR2 SQIVND (reference sequence). This CDR3 spans 15 amino acids. CDR3 region: CASSPRQASGEKLFF. The CDR3, as DNA: TGTGCCAGTAGTCCCCGACAGGCGTCTGGTGAAAAACTGTTTTTT.

The chain couples TRBV6-5 to TRBJ2-7; no definite D call. The CDR3 extends over 13 amino acids. Trimming cost V 3 bases and J 3 bases, with 9 bases left between them. CDR1 is MNHEY, CDR2 SVGAGI, per germline. CDR3 nucleotide sequence: TGTGCCAGCAGTTATCTCTCCGGCTACGAGCAGTACTTC. Its translation is CASSYLSGYEQYF.

This sequence joins TRBV6-5 and TRBJ1-3, with D perhaps TRBD1 (5 bases). Trimming took 0 bases from V and 0 from J, leaving 9 bases between them. This CDR3 has 16 amino acids. Germline V CDR1 and CDR2: MNHEY, SVGAGI. Here the CDR3 DNA reads TGTGCCAGCAGTTACTCCAGGGCCTCCTCTGGAAACACCATATATTTT. Residues: CASSYSRASSGNTIYF.

The V and J genes are TRBV6-5 and TRBJ2-7; the match to TRBD1 covers 8 bases. Germline V gives CDR1 MNHEY, CDR2 SVGAGI. This CDR3 contains 14 residues. V shed 6 bases and J 2 bases; nucleotides not matched to a gene: 6. The CDR3 region has the DNA TGTGCCAGCAGAATGACAGGGGCAGCCTACGAGCAGTACTTC. Residues: CASRMTGAAYEQYF.

The chain recombines TRBV5-1 with TRBJ2-1; TRBD1 matches at 7 bases. V was clipped by 3 bases and J by 1 base; unmatched bases: 1. The germline CDR1 and CDR2 sequences are SGHRS and YFSETQ. The length of the CDR3 is 14 residues. CDR3: CASSWDSSYNEQFF. The CDR3 DNA follows: TGCGCCAGCAGCTGGGACAGTTCCTACAATGAGCAGTTCTTC. The whole variable domain, filled in from reference TRBV5-1 and TRBJ2-1, reads KAGVTQTPRYLIKTRGQQVTLSCSPISGHRSVSWYQQTPGQGLQFLFEYFSETQRNKGNFPGRFSGRQFSNSRSEMNVSTLELGDSALYLCASSWDSSYNEQFFGPGTRLTVL.